Below, 20 T cell receptor beta chains from the same sample are listed, as sequenced in a study of shared clonotypes between healthy human individuals. Using immunoSEQ multiplex PCR, the repertoire was profiled, and TCRdb retains in-frame clones only, with some absent. The repertoire holds roughly 700,000 clones, with around two thirds as singletons. What was sequenced was memory CD4+ T cells sorted from blood. Indicated subset: CD45RA-negative fraction. These receptors came from a woman in her twenties or thirties in good health.

The chain carries TRBV7-2 and TRBJ2-2, with TRBD2 matching over 7 bases. J gave up 1 base and V 0 bases, and 5 bases lay outside the gene matches. Germline CDR1 reads SGHTA; CDR2 reads FQGNSA. This CDR3 contains 17 residues. Written as DNA, the CDR3 is TGTGCCAGCAGCTTAGCGGTACTAGCGATGAACACCGGGGAGCTGTTTTTT. Translating it yields CASSLAVLAMNTGELFF.

The rearrangement uses TRBV28 and TRBJ1-2; D may be TRBD1 (5 bases). Between the trimmed V and J ends, which lost 7 bases and 0 bases, there was a span of 15 bases. This CDR3 contains 15 residues. Germline loops: CDR1 MDHEN, CDR2 SYDVKM. The CDR3 sequence is CASTPLGGANYGYTF. The CDR3 DNA reads as TGTGCCAGCACCCCTCTCGGGGGAGCTAACTATGGCTACACCTTC.

The chain carries TRBV6-1 and TRBJ1-2, with 8 bases identical to TRBD1. Trimming took 6 bases from V and 9 from J; bases not matched to a gene: 9. CDR3 size: 13 residues. CDR1 and CDR2 from the germline V gene are MNHNS and SASEGT. The CDR3 protein is CASSADRGDRYTF. The CDR3 bases are TGTGCCAGCAGCGCTGACAGGGGCGATCGCTACACCTTC.

V is TRBV2 and J is TRBJ1-2; D gene ambiguous. The ends were cut back, 2 bases at V and 7 bases at J, with 14 bases in the middle. Germline CDR1 and CDR2: SNHLY and FYNNEI. The CDR3 totals 14 residues. Here the CDR3 reads CASSENSPAGGYTF. The CDR3 coding sequence is TGTGCCAGCAGTGAAAATTCGCCTGCGGGTGGCTACACCTTC. The variable domain in full, with the rest retrieved from reference TRBV2 and TRBJ1-2, is EPEVTQTPSHQVTQMGQEVILRCVPISNHLYFYWYRQILGQKVEFLVSFYNNEISEKSEIFDDQFSVERPDGSNFTLKIRSTKLEDSAMYFCASSENSPAGGYTFGSGTRLTVV.

The chain employs TRBV7-9 and TRBJ1-2; possible D gene TRBD1, 5 bases. The V gene's germline CDR1 is SEHNR and CDR2 FQNEAQ (reference sequence). The germline V and J ends were trimmed by 5 bases and 6 bases, with 19 bases remaining between them. The CDR3 loop spans 15 amino acids. In nucleotides, the CDR3 is TGTGCCAGCAGCCAAGCGGAGACAGCAATCCATGGCTACACCTTC. Translated: CASSQAETAIHGYTF.

This clone was counted at least ten times. The CDR3 reads CAIGTITKSHEQFF. CDR3 bases: TGTGCCATCGGGACTATAACAAAGTCACATGAGCAGTTCTTC. J is TRBJ2-1 and V is TRBV2; 7 bases align to TRBD2. This CDR3 is 14 amino acids long. CDR1 is SNHLY, CDR2 FYNNEI, per germline. Trimming removed 10 bases from V and 8 bases from J; junction bases left unmatched: 14.

V and J are TRBV5-1 and TRBJ2-7; no firm D call. The germline V gene has CDR1 SGHRS and CDR2 YFSETQ. The V and J ends lost 5 bases and 6 bases respectively, with 15 bases between them. This CDR3 comprises 13 residues. The CDR3 loop is CASSRPSTGEQYF. CDR3 sequence (DNA): TGCGCCAGCAGTAGGCCTAGTACCGGCGAGCAGTACTTC.

This chain joins TRBV28 and TRBJ2-7; no definite D call. The CDR3 has 13 amino acids. Germline V CDR1 and CDR2: MDHEN, SYDVKM. Between the trimmed V and J ends, which lost 5 bases and 7 bases, there was a span of 15 bases. CDR3 bases: TGTGCCAGCAGTCCCGTTTTGCTCAGGGAGCAGTACTTC. Protein sequence: CASSPVLLREQYF.

The chain is built from TRBV27 and TRBJ2-7; D gene ambiguous. Germline-derived CDR1 and CDR2 are MNHEY and SMNVEV (reference sequence). With 3 bases removed from V and 6 bases from J, the gap between germline ends came to 3 bases. CDR3 length: 10 amino acids. Written as DNA, the CDR3 is TGTGCCAGCAGTTTGGCCGAGCAGTACTTC. The encoded protein is CASSLAEQYF.

This chain joins TRBV21-1 and TRBJ2-6; the tabulated D call, TRBD2, remains unverified against the DNA. TRBV21-1 is given as a pseudogene. This CDR3 is built from 18 residues. The CDR3 DNA is TGTGCCAGCAGCACCAGGCGGGGCCGCAGGTCCGGGGCCAACGTCCTGACTTTC. It codes for CASSTRRGRRSGANVLTF.

The V and J genes are TRBV4-1 and TRBJ1-2; D gene ambiguous. V dropped 5 bases and J dropped 0 bases, with 7 bases sitting between them. The CDR3 is 13 residues long. Germline lookup yields CDR1 MGHRA and CDR2 YSYEKL. The CDR3 loop reads CASSFQSNYGYTF. As DNA, the CDR3 is TGCGCCAGCAGCTTCCAATCTAACTATGGCTACACCTTC.

The gene calls are TRBV10-3 and TRBJ2-5; 15 bases are a match to TRBD2. The CDR3 runs 16 residues. Per the germline V gene, CDR1 is ENHRY and CDR2 is SYGVKD. Trimming took 7 bases from V and 5 from J; bases not matched to a gene: 8. CDR3 residues: CAINSGTSGRSETQYF. The CDR3 nucleotides read TGTGCCATCAATTCCGGGACTAGCGGGAGGTCGGAGACCCAGTACTTC.

The chain employs TRBV6-5 and TRBJ1-1, with unresolved D. Trimming pared 8 bases from V and 2 bases from J, leaving 6 bases between. Per the germline V gene, CDR1 is MNHEY and CDR2 is SVGAGI. The CDR3 totals 11 residues. CDR3 coding DNA: TGTGCCAGCGCCGGTAACACTGAAGCTTTCTTT. It codes for CASAGNTEAFF.

Note on this clone: Other nucleotide sequences in the sample specify the same CDR3. The V gene is TRBV5-1, the J gene TRBJ2-1; 10 bases are shared with TRBD2. V was pared by 4 bases and J by 4 bases, with 5 bases of the junction left unmatched. There are 15 residues in the CDR3. Germline CDR1 SGHRS, CDR2 YFSETQ. The CDR3 DNA sequence: TGCGCCAGCAGCCAATCTAGCGGGGGTTACAATGAGCAGTTCTTC. Protein product: CASSQSSGGYNEQFF.

The gene calls are TRBV6-6 and TRBJ1-1; possible D gene TRBD1, 5 bases. The CDR3 consists of 14 residues. Looked up from germline, CDR1 is MNHNY and CDR2 is SVGAGI (reference sequence). The V end lost 6 bases, the J end lost 1 base, and 12 bases lay between the germline ends. The CDR3 protein is CASREGLANTEAFF. CDR3 nucleotide sequence: TGTGCCAGCAGGGAGGGGCTAGCGAACACTGAAGCTTTCTTT.

This clone was detected once. V gene TRBV5-1 combines with J gene TRBJ1-2, with D tentatively TRBD1 (5 bases). V lost 1 base and J 6 bases, leaving 16 bases between the germline ends. Germline lookup yields CDR1 SGHRS and CDR2 YFSETQ. This CDR3 comprises 15 residues. The CDR3 nucleotides are TGCGCCAGCAGCTTGACTTCGGCAGGGAAGAATGGCTACACCTTC. Encoded protein: CASSLTSAGKNGYTF.

The chain employs TRBV4-1 and TRBJ2-3; D is possibly TRBD2 (6 bases). The V end was cut by 7 bases, the J end by 2 bases, with 19 bases between. This CDR3 contains 16 residues. The germline V gene has CDR1 MGHRA and CDR2 YSYEKL. The CDR3 DNA reads TGCGCCAGCACCTCTGGCCGTGGGACTTTCACAGATACGCAGTATTTT. Its translation: CASTSGRGTFTDTQYF.

The genes are TRBV11-2 and TRBJ1-1, with D uncertain. V lost 5 bases to trimming and J lost 0 bases, with 16 bases between them. Looked up from germline, CDR1 is SGHAT and CDR2 is FQNNGV. CDR3 length: 16 residues. The CDR3 coding sequence is TGTGCCAGCAGCACTAACAATCCACTCATGAACACTGAAGCTTTCTTT. This encodes CASSTNNPLMNTEAFF.

V gene TRBV27 combines with J gene TRBJ2-7; tentative D call: TRBD1 (5 bases). The V end lost 6 bases, the J end lost 4 bases, and 13 bases lay between the germline ends. The germline V gene has CDR1 MNHEY and CDR2 SMNVEV (reference sequence). The CDR3 has 13 residues. CDR3 amino acids: CASRTHQGYEQYF. For the CDR3, the DNA is TGTGCCAGCAGAACACACCAGGGTTACGAGCAGTACTTC.

The V gene is TRBV4-2, the J gene TRBJ2-7, with D possibly matching TRBD2 (6 bases). The V end was cut by 4 bases, the J end by 2 bases, with 9 bases between. Germline loops: CDR1 LGHNA, CDR2 YNFKEQ. The CDR3 runs 13 residues. CDR3 nucleotides: TGTGCCAGCAGCCGGGAGCGGGCCTACGAGCAGTACTTC. Protein sequence: CASSRERAYEQYF.